These 25 T cell receptor beta chains were sequenced from one sample in a study of CD8 T cells in ankylosing spondylitis. Study-wide results and caveats: Several highly homologous variants made up a TCR beta motif, and this motif appeared characteristic of ankylosing spondylitis blood.

The antigens for these receptors are not known. One entry per CDR3 protein results from TCRdb running MiXCR on the 5' RACE reads. This table has fewer than 550,000 distinct CDR3 sequences, over 4% appearing once. Sequenced: blood, either unsorted or a sorted T cell fraction (not recorded which). All receptors come from a male donor with ankylosing spondylitis.

In this sample, this clonotype turned up many times. The chain joins TRBV11-1 to TRBJ1-4; D gene uncertain. V was shortened by 5 bases and J by 6 bases, with 10 bases between the two germline ends. Germline V gene sequence: CDR1 SGHAT, CDR2 FQDESV (reference sequence). The CDR3 spans 13 residues. CDR3 residues: CASSLEYDEKLFF. The CDR3 region has the DNA TGTGCCAGCAGCCTCGAATACGATGAAAAACTGTTTTTT.

This clonotype has ten or more counts. This chain connects TRBV7-2 to TRBJ1-5; D might be TRBD1 (6 bases). The CDR3 is made up of 15 amino acids. Trimming cost V 6 bases and J 3 bases, with 15 bases left between them. The germline gives CDR1 SGHTA, CDR2 FQGNSA. In DNA, the CDR3 is TGTGCCAGCAGTCGTTCGGGACAAAACAATCAGCCCCAGCATTTT. It codes for CASSRSGQNNQPQHF.

This clonotype was counted at least ten times. The CDR3 reads CSVESQNYEQYF. The CDR3 nucleotides read TGCAGCGTTGAAAGTCAGAACTACGAGCAGTACTTC. The chain combines TRBV29-1 with TRBJ2-7; D is unclear. Germline CDR1 and CDR2: SQVTM and ANQGSEA. Trimming cost V 2 bases and J 3 bases, with 8 bases left between them. The CDR3 extends over 12 amino acids.

The sample holds many counts of this clonotype. The V gene is TRBV7-9, the J gene TRBJ2-7; D is unclear. CDR1 is SEHNR and CDR2 is FQNEAQ in the germline V gene (reference sequence). V lost 2 bases and J lost 5, with 13 bases in between. The CDR3 extends over 14 amino acids. This chain's CDR3 is CASSLYGIEDEQYF. The CDR3 nucleotides are TGTGCCAGCAGCTTATACGGTATCGAGGACGAGCAGTACTTC.

This rearrangement joins TRBV7-2 to TRBJ2-2; 9 bases map to TRBD2. CDR3 size: 17 residues. Losses at the gene ends were 3 bases for V and 5 bases for J; bases not matched to a gene: 10. CDR1 SGHTA and CDR2 FQGNSA come from the germline V gene. CDR3 coding DNA: TGTGCCAGCAGCTTGGGCAGGCTAGCGGGAAGGACCGGGGAGCTGTTTTTT. Translating gives CASSLGRLAGRTGELFF.

The chain combines TRBV12-3 or TRBV12-4 with TRBJ2-7; D ambiguous. The CDR3 runs to 14 residues. The V gene lost 5 bases and the J gene lost 6 bases, with 17 bases spanning the gap. The CDR3 is CASSRHMSPSEQYF. Here the CDR3 DNA reads TGTGCCAGCAGTCGCCACATGTCCCCTTCCGAGCAGTACTTC.

In this sample, this clonotype turned up many times. The genes are TRBV20-1 and TRBJ2-2, with 13 bases identical to TRBD2. J gave up 4 bases and V 3 bases, and 8 bases lay outside the gene matches. The CDR3 is 17 amino acids. Germline CDR1 reads DFQATT; CDR2 reads SNEGSKA (reference sequence). In DNA, the CDR3 is TGCAGTGCTAGGGGTCGACTAGCGGGGGGATCCACCGGGGAGCTGTTTTTT. Amino acids: CSARGRLAGGSTGELFF.

This clonotype was observed at least ten times. The V call is TRBV7-9, the J call TRBJ2-5; 10 bases are a match to TRBD1. The V segment lost 7 bases and the J segment 6 bases; nucleotides outside the gene matches: 14. Germline V gene lookup returns CDR1 SEHNR and CDR2 FQNEAQ (reference sequence). The CDR3 is 16 residues long. CDR3 sequence reads: CASIPSPGQGSKTQYF. The CDR3 nucleotides are TGTGCCAGCATCCCCTCACCGGGACAGGGGTCCAAGACCCAGTACTTC.

This clonotype was seen just once. A much larger clone differs from this one at a single base, so this may be a read error. V usage is TRBV4-1 and J usage is TRBJ2-7, with 7 bases that match TRBD2. The length of the CDR3 is 14 residues. In germline, CDR1 is MGHRA, CDR2 YSYEKL. The CDR3 loop reads CARSHRGREYEQYF. The CDR3 region has the DNA TGCGCCCGCAGCCACCGAGGGCGGGAGTACGAGCAGTACTTC.

V is TRBV10-3 and J is TRBJ2-1; 8 bases match TRBD2. The V and J ends lost 7 bases and 7 bases, in that order; junction bases with no gene match: 9. The CDR3 length is 14 residues. CDR1 ENHRY and CDR2 SYGVKD come from the germline V gene. The CDR3 DNA sequence: TGTGCCATCAAGAGTTTACTAGCGGAAAATGAGCAGTTCTTC. Protein product: CAIKSLLAENEQFF.

This clonotype has at least ten counts. This chain uses TRBV5-5 with TRBJ1-2; D uncertain. The CDR3 length is 15 residues. V lost 4 bases and J lost 3, with 16 bases in between. Germline V gene sequence: CDR1 SGHKS, CDR2 YYEKEE (reference sequence). The CDR3 loop reads CASSTRALGDYGYTF. The CDR3 nucleotides read TGTGCCAGCAGCACAAGGGCCCTCGGCGACTATGGCTACACCTTC.

This clonotype was counted at least ten times. V is TRBV7-9 and J is TRBJ2-1; 11 nucleotides match TRBD2. V shed 6 bases, J shed 7 bases, and the junction held 8 bases outside the gene matches. This CDR3 is 15 amino acids long. Germline V gene lookup returns CDR1 SEHNR and CDR2 FQNEAQ (reference sequence). The CDR3 DNA follows: TGTGCCAGCAGACAACTAGCGGGGGCGTCAAATGAGCAGTTCTTC. This codes for CASRQLAGASNEQFF.

This clonotype was counted ten times or more. The chain has TRBV4-3 and TRBJ1-1; 7 positions match TRBD1. The CDR3 totals 16 residues. The junction had 9 bases not matched to a gene; V was cut back by 0 bases and J by 5 bases. Germline CDR1 and CDR2: LGHNA and YSLEER. Here the CDR3 DNA reads TGCGCCAGCAGCCAAGAGGTATCAGGGGGAGGGACTGAAGCTTTCTTT. This encodes CASSQEVSGGGTEAFF.

This clonotype was detected many times. This chain joins TRBV29-1 and TRBJ2-2; D gene ambiguous. The germline CDR1 and CDR2 sequences are SQVTM and ANQGSEA. V was shortened by 6 bases and J by 7 bases, with 12 bases between the two germline ends. CDR3 length: 12 amino acids. The CDR3 region is CSVSEGIGELFF. CDR3 DNA sequence: TGCAGCGTATCGGAAGGGATCGGGGAGCTGTTTTTT.

This clonotype was counted ten times or more. The chain carries TRBV20-1 and TRBJ1-1, with TRBD1 as a possible D gene (6 bases). V dropped 3 bases and J dropped 0 bases, with 11 bases sitting between them. This CDR3 region has 14 residues. Germline values: CDR1 DFQATT, CDR2 SNEGSKA (reference sequence). CDR3 in amino acids: CSASLPGVNTEAFF. The DNA for the CDR3 is TGCAGTGCTAGCCTCCCAGGGGTGAACACTGAAGCTTTCTTT.

This clonotype has ten or more counts. CDR3 sequence reads: CASSRGQDVVKLFF. DNA for the CDR3: TGTGCCAGCAGCCGCGGACAGGACGTGGTTAAACTGTTTTTT. The chain couples TRBV4-2 to TRBJ1-4, with TRBD1 identical over 7 bases. Germline loops: CDR1 LGHNA, CDR2 YNFKEQ. CDR3 length: 14 residues. V lost 4 bases, J lost 11 bases, and 10 bases stayed unmatched.

The table lists this clonotype with many counts. The chain uses TRBV20-1 and TRBJ2-1, with D possibly TRBD2 on 5 matching bases. CDR1 and CDR2 from the germline V gene are DFQATT and SNEGSKA (reference sequence). The V gene lost 7 bases and the J gene lost 7 bases, with 17 bases spanning the gap. The CDR3 contains 13 residues. This CDR3 is CSGVVGVGNEQFF. CDR3 nucleotide sequence: TGCAGTGGGGTCGTGGGAGTAGGGAATGAGCAGTTCTTC.

This clonotype showed up many times. This rearrangement joins TRBV29-1 to TRBJ1-1, with D unresolved. In germline, CDR1 is SQVTM, CDR2 ANQGSEA. V lost 4 bases and J lost 0, with 6 bases in between. The CDR3 loop spans 12 amino acids. This CDR3 reads CSVVVVNTEAFF. The CDR3 bases are TGCAGCGTTGTGGTGGTGAACACTGAAGCTTTCTTT.

This clonotype was found many times. V usage is TRBV6-1 and J usage is TRBJ2-3, with 7 bases fitting TRBD2. V dropped 6 bases and J dropped 3; count of bases not matched to a gene: 3. Germline values: CDR1 MNHNS, CDR2 SASEGT. This CDR3 comprises 13 residues. The CDR3 bases are TGTGCCAGCAGCCACGGGGGGACAGATACGCAGTATTTT. Its translation is CASSHGGTDTQYF.

This clonotype was observed a handful of times. The V and J genes are TRBV6-6 and TRBJ1-5; D is ambiguous. The V end lost 5 bases, the J end lost 4 bases, and 6 bases lay between the germline ends. The CDR3 has 12 residues. Germline lookup yields CDR1 MNHNY and CDR2 SVGAGI (reference sequence). The CDR3 sequence is CASSTYNQPQHF. CDR3 sequence (DNA): TGTGCCAGCAGTACCTATAATCAGCCCCAGCATTTT.

Many counts were recorded for this clonotype. The V gene is TRBV6-1, the J gene TRBJ2-2; D gene uncertain. Trimming removed 7 bases at V and 5 bases at J, with 14 bases between. Germline CDR1 and CDR2: MNHNS and SASEGT. The CDR3 runs 14 residues. Written as DNA, the CDR3 is TGTGCCAGCATCAGGACGGTGGGGACCGGGGAGCTGTTTTTT. It is translated as CASIRTVGTGELFF.

The table lists this clonotype with many counts. The chain combines TRBV12-3 or TRBV12-4 with TRBJ2-1; tentatively, D is TRBD1 (5 bases). The CDR3 length is 15 residues. V gave up 2 bases and J gave up 8 bases, with 16 bases separating them. The CDR3 spells CASSLPVQGSDEQFF. In DNA, the CDR3 is TGTGCCAGCAGTTTACCAGTCCAGGGATCCGATGAGCAGTTCTTC.

This clonotype was found many times. In DNA form, the CDR3 reads TGCGCCAGCAGCTCTACACCGGGACGGGTGAGAGAGCAGTACTTC. This sequence encodes CASSSTPGRVREQYF. The rearrangement links TRBV5-1 to TRBJ2-7; D could derive from TRBD1 or TRBD2 (5 bases each). Germline V gene sequence: CDR1 SGHRS, CDR2 YFSETQ. The CDR3 totals 15 residues. V dropped 3 bases and J dropped 7 bases, with 20 bases sitting between them. The whole variable domain, filled in from reference TRBV5-1 and TRBJ2-7, reads KAGVTQTPRYLIKTRGQQVTLSCSPISGHRSVSWYQQTPGQGLQFLFEYFSETQRNKGNFPGRFSGRQFSNSRSEMNVSTLELGDSALYLCASSSTPGRVREQYFGPGTRLTVT.

This clonotype was recorded at least ten times. CDR3: CASSLATGASSSGNTIYF. CDR3 bases: TGTGCCAGCAGCTTAGCGACAGGCGCGTCGAGCTCTGGAAACACCATATATTTT. The V call is TRBV7-8, the J call TRBJ1-3, with a weak D call TRBD1 (6 bases). Germline V gene data show CDR1 as SGHVS and CDR2 as FQNEAQ. V was trimmed by 0 bases and J by 0 bases, leaving 15 bases between them. The CDR3 covers 18 residues.

The table lists this clonotype with many counts. The chain combines TRBV10-3 with TRBJ2-7; D remains unclear. Germline values: CDR1 ENHRY, CDR2 SYGVKD. This CDR3 has 13 amino acids. The germline V and J ends were trimmed by 0 bases and 4 bases, with 7 bases remaining between them. The CDR3 region has the DNA TGTGCCATCAGTGAGTCCCTCTCTTACGAGCAGTACTTC. Its translation is CAISESLSYEQYF.